Listed here are 11 T cell receptor beta chains from one sample, sequenced in a study of blood T cell repertoires in COVID-19 (dated by TCRdb to the early 2020s). Library prep was done by the immunoSEQ multiplex PCR assay. Here the immuneACCESS table is served through TCRdb, limited to in-frame sequences with V and J called. Missing clones are a known gap in these copies; in checked studies unresolved V genes cover under half, and the rest lacks a known reason. This sample lists about 130,000 clones; around 83% were detected once. The ten largest clones represent about 10% of the sample. The sequenced sample consisted of PBMCs or T cells enriched from blood (not recorded which). These receptors were taken from a man aged 50 or older who had recovered from COVID-19.

This clone showed up just once. The chain has TRBV12-3 or TRBV12-4 and TRBJ2-3; a weak D match, TRBD1 (6 bases). Deletions cut 5 bases from V and 8 bases from J, with 11 bases between. This CDR3 spans 12 amino acids. The CDR3 here is CASSQQGVTQYF. CDR3 DNA: TGTGCCAGCAGTCAACAGGGTGTTACGCAGTATTTT.

The chain couples TRBV9 to TRBJ2-1, with TRBD1 identical over 10 bases. The CDR3 consists of 16 residues. Trimming took 0 bases from V and 1 from J; bases not matched to a gene: 1. Germline assignment: CDR1 SGDLS and CDR2 YYNGEE. CDR3 amino acids: CASSVVDRGSYNEQFF. The CDR3, as DNA: TGTGCCAGCAGCGTAGTGGACAGGGGGTCCTACAATGAGCAGTTCTTC.

This sequence joins TRBV28 and TRBJ1-1; 9 positions agree with TRBD1. V shed 2 bases and J 6 bases; nucleotides not matched to a gene: 7. The CDR3 contains 15 residues. Germline loops: CDR1 MDHEN, CDR2 SYDVKM. CDR3 in DNA: TGTGCCAGCAGTTTACTCAAGGGACAGGGCTCTGAAGCTTTCTTT. It is translated as CASSLLKGQGSEAFF.

This chain links TRBV5-1 with TRBJ1-5; D is unresolved. Germline V gene sequence: CDR1 SGHRS, CDR2 YFSETQ. The length of the CDR3 is 13 residues. V lost 1 base and J lost 5, with 7 bases in between. As DNA, the CDR3 is TGCGCCAGCAGCTTGAACGGTGATCAGCCCCAGCATTTT. Its translation: CASSLNGDQPQHF.

The chain employs TRBV4-3 and TRBJ2-1; the match to TRBD2 covers 12 bases. The CDR3 has 18 residues. CDR1 LGHNA and CDR2 YSLEER come from the germline V gene. The V gene end was trimmed by 0 bases and the J gene end by 7 bases; junction bases not matched to a gene: 10. The CDR3 DNA sequence: TGCGCCAGCAGCCAAGATACGCCTAGCGGGGGGGCCTGGAATGAGCAGTTCTTC. Its protein is CASSQDTPSGGAWNEQFF.

CDR3 nucleotides: TGTGCCAGCACCTCTTCCGGAGCAACTAATGAAAAACTGTTTTTT. Translating it yields CASTSSGATNEKLFF. The chain links TRBV25-1 to TRBJ1-4; unclear D gene. V lost 7 bases and J lost 0, with 12 bases in between. The CDR3 runs to 15 residues. CDR1 and CDR2 from the germline V gene are MGHDK and SYGVNS.

The chain employs TRBV7-2 and TRBJ1-3; no definite D call. Trimming shortened V by 5 bases and J by 4 bases, and 18 bases separated the two germline ends. Germline loops: CDR1 SGHTA, CDR2 FQGNSA. The CDR3 sequence is 16 residues long. The CDR3 nucleotides are TGTGCCAGCAGCAACGTTGGGCCAGCCGCAGGAAACACCATATATTTT. It specifies CASSNVGPAAGNTIYF.

This sequence joins TRBV7-3 and TRBJ1-6; no reliable D call. Germline V gene lookup returns CDR1 SGHTA and CDR2 FQGTGA. The CDR3 length is 14 residues. V was trimmed by 0 bases and J by 8 bases, leaving 8 bases between them. The CDR3 DNA is TGTGCCAGCAGCTTAACTAAGCACTATTCACCCCTCCACTTT. It specifies CASSLTKHYSPLHF. The full variable domain, rest sourced from reference TRBV7-3 and TRBJ1-6, is GAGVSQTPSNKVTEKGKYVELRCDPISGHTALYWYRQSLGQGPEFLIYFQGTGAADDSGLPNDRFFAVRPEGSVSTLKIQRTERGDSAVYLCASSLTKHYSPLHFGNGTRLTVT.

This clone was seen a handful of times. The rearrangement joins TRBV11-2 to TRBJ2-2; 8 nucleotides align to TRBD1. Per the germline V gene, CDR1 is SGHAT and CDR2 is FQNNGV. The CDR3 runs 16 residues. V trimming: 6 bases; J trimming: 4 bases; junction bases outside the gene matches: 10. CDR3 DNA: TGTGCCAGCAGGCCCCAGGGGGCAGGGGGCACCGGGGAGCTGTTTTTT. Amino acid sequence: CASRPQGAGGTGELFF.

DNA for the CDR3: TGTGCCAGCAGCGTCCGACTAGCGCAGGAGCAGTTCTTC. Its protein product is CASSVRLAQEQFF. The chain is built from TRBV9 and TRBJ2-1; 8 nucleotides align to TRBD2. The CDR3 totals 13 residues. In germline, CDR1 is SGDLS, CDR2 YYNGEE. After removal of 2 bases from V and 10 bases from J, the junction contained 5 bases not matched to a gene.

V and J are TRBV3-1 (or the pseudogene TRBV3-2) and TRBJ1-2; D is uncertain. V dropped 0 bases and J dropped 4 bases, with 24 bases sitting between them. This CDR3 comprises 19 residues. CDR1 LGHDT and CDR2 YNNKEL come from the germline V gene (reference sequence). As DNA, the CDR3 is TGTGCCAGCAGCCAAGAATATCAACCGAGGGCATCTTCCGGCTATGGCTACACCTTC. Translation gives CASSQEYQPRASSGYGYTF.